In this sample, the clone carrying this T cell receptor (beta chain) turned up a few times. The table came from immunoSEQ multiplex PCR; TCRdb's copy has only in-frame clones and leaves some out. The sample carries approximately 260,000 clones, 70% to 90% recorded once. This entry belongs to a study of blood T cell repertoires in COVID-19. Study overall: T cells, B-cell-depleted T cells, or PBMCs provided the cDNA or gDNA that served as material.

The source is a woman aged 40 to 49 with acute COVID-19. Material: PBMCs or T cells enriched from blood (not recorded which).

The CDR3, as DNA: TGTGCCAGCAGCTTAGGGCCGGTAGGGACTAGCGGTGCTAGCACAGATACGCAGTATTTT. As protein: CASSLGPVGTSGASTDTQYF. The chain links TRBV11-3 to TRBJ2-3; TRBD2 matches at 11 bases. Trimming removed 1 base from V and 0 bases from J; junction bases left unmatched: 12. The length of the CDR3 is 20 residues. Germline loops: CDR1 SGHNT, CDR2 YENEEA.